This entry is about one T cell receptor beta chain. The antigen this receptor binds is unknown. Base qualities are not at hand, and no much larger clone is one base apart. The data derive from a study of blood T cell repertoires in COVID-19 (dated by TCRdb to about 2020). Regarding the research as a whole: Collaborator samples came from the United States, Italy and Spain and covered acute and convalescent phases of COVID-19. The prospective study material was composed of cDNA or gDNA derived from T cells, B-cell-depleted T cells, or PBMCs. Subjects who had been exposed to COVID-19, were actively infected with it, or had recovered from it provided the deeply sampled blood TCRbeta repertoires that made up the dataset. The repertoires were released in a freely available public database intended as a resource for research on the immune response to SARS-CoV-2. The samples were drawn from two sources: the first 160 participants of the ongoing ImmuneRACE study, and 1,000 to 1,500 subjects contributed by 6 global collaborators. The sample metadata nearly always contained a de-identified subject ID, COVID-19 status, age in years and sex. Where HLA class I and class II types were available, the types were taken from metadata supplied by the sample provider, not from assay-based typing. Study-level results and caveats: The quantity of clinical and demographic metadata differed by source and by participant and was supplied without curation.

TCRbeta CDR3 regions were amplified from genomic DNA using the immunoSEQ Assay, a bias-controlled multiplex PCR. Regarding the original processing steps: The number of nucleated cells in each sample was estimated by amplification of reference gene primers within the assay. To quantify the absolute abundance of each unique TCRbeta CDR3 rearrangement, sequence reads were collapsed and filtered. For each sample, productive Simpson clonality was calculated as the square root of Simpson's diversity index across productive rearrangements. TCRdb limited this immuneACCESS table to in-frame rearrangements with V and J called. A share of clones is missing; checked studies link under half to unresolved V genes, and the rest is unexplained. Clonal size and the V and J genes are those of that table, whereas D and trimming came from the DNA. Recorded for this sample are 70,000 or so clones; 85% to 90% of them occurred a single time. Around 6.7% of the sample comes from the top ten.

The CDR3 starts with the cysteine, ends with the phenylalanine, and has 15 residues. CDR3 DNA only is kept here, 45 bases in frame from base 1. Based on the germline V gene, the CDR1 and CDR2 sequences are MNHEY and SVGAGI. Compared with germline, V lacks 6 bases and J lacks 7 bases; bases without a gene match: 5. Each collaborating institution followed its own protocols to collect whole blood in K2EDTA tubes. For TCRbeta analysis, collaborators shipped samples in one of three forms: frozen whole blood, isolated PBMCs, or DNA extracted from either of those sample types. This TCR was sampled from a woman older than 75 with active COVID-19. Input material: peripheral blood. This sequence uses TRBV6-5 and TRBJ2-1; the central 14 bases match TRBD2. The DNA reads TGTGCCAGCAGCCGGACTAGCGGGAGGAGAAATGAGCAGTTCTTC. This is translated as CASSRTSGRRNEQFF.